Listed below are T cell receptor beta chains from one sample, sequenced in a study of CD4 T cells in relation to SARS-CoV-2 and coronaviruses. Only in-frame clones appear in the TCRdb table, and some are missing; sequencing was by immunoSEQ multiplex PCR. This sample has under 20,000 clones, with about 73% found just once. The antigens of these receptors remain unknown. The sequenced sample was CD4+ T cells from PBMCs, cultured in vitro. These receptors came from a human donor in good health. Each CDR3 is given with its conserved first and last residue. The order of the fields is V gene, clone size, J gene, D gene, CDR3 DNA, CDR3 protein. A D gene is named only where the DNA matches it firmly. Rows give clone size only sometimes, using once, few, many, or a class for an expanded clone.

v_gene: TRBV20-1
abundance: -
j_gene: TRBJ1-3
d_gene: TRBD1
CDR3nt: TGCAGTGCTAGTAGTCAGGGGGCCGGTCTGATGGACAACACCATATATTTT
CDR3aa: CSASSQGAGLMDNTIYF

v_gene: TRBV30
abundance: -
j_gene: TRBJ2-3
d_gene: TRBD2
CDR3nt: TGTGCCTGGAGGCCGGGACTAGCGGGCCGCACAGATACGCAGTATTTT
CDR3aa: CAWRPGLAGRTDTQYF

v_gene: TRBV14
abundance: -
j_gene: TRBJ1-2
d_gene: -
CDR3nt: TGTGCCAGCAGCCATCTCGGCCGGGGCTACACCTTC
CDR3aa: CASSHLGRGYTF

v_gene: TRBV6-6
abundance: -
j_gene: TRBJ2-3
d_gene: TRBD1
CDR3nt: TGTGCCAGCAGTTATGACAGGGGGCCTAGAGATACGCAGTATTTT
CDR3aa: CASSYDRGPRDTQYF

v_gene: TRBV5-5
abundance: -
j_gene: TRBJ2-7
d_gene: -
CDR3nt: TGTGCCAGCAGCTGGGGGGGGCTGAACGAGCAGTACTTC
CDR3aa: CASSWGGLNEQYF

v_gene: TRBV7-3
abundance: -
j_gene: TRBJ1-3
d_gene: -
CDR3nt: TGTGCCAGCAGCTTAACGGACAGCCGACTCTCTGGAAACACCATATATTTT
CDR3aa: CASSLTDSRLSGNTIYF

v_gene: TRBV19
abundance: once
j_gene: TRBJ2-1
d_gene: -
CDR3nt: TGTGCCAGTAGTATTAGTAGGGCCAATGAGCAGTTCTTC
CDR3aa: CASSISRANEQFF

v_gene: TRBV10-3
abundance: -
j_gene: TRBJ1-2
d_gene: -
CDR3nt: TGTGCCATCAGTGATTCTTGGGGGGCCCTTGAGGGCTACACCTTC
CDR3aa: CAISDSWGALEGYTF

v_gene: TRBV5-1
abundance: -
j_gene: TRBJ1-2
d_gene: TRBD1
CDR3nt: TGCGCCAGCAGCCCCGGGACAGATAACTATGGCTACACCTTC
CDR3aa: CASSPGTDNYGYTF

v_gene: TRBV2
abundance: -
j_gene: TRBJ2-3
d_gene: -
CDR3nt: TGTGCCAGCAGTGGCGTTGGTGGCTCAGATACGCAGTATTTT
CDR3aa: CASSGVGGSDTQYF

v_gene: TRBV6-6
abundance: -
j_gene: TRBJ1-5
d_gene: -
CDR3nt: TGTGCCAGCAGGGAGACAGGCGAAGTACATGGCCAGCATTTT
CDR3aa: CASRETGEVHGQHF

v_gene: TRBV4-1
abundance: -
j_gene: TRBJ2-4
d_gene: TRBD2
CDR3nt: TGCGCCAGCAGCCAGAACTTGGGACTAACGCAAAACATTCAGTACTTC
CDR3aa: CASSQNLGLTQNIQYF

v_gene: TRBV11-3
abundance: -
j_gene: TRBJ2-3
d_gene: -
CDR3nt: TGTGCCAGCAGCCTCACAGCGGGCAAATGGGATACGCAGTATTTT
CDR3aa: CASSLTAGKWDTQYF

v_gene: TRBV5-1
abundance: -
j_gene: TRBJ1-6
d_gene: TRBD1
CDR3nt: TGCGCCAGCAGTCGACAGGGACATAGAAGCGAGTCACCCCTCCACTTT
CDR3aa: CASSRQGHRSESPLHF

v_gene: TRBV4-1
abundance: -
j_gene: TRBJ2-7
d_gene: -
CDR3nt: TGCGCCAGCAGCCAACCCCTCGACAGTGCCTACGAGCAGTACTTC
CDR3aa: CASSQPLDSAYEQYF

v_gene: TRBV20-1
abundance: -
j_gene: TRBJ2-7
d_gene: -
CDR3nt: TGCAGTGCCAGTGGCCGAGTTGACTACGAGCAGTACTTC
CDR3aa: CSASGRVDYEQYF

v_gene: TRBV11-2
abundance: -
j_gene: TRBJ2-7
d_gene: -
CDR3nt: TGTGCCAGCAGCTTAACGGACAGTGGCTACGAGCAGTACTTC
CDR3aa: CASSLTDSGYEQYF

v_gene: TRBV12-5
abundance: -
j_gene: TRBJ2-7
d_gene: -
CDR3nt: TGTGCTAGTGCCTGGGGCTCCTACGAGCAGTACTTC
CDR3aa: CASAWGSYEQYF

v_gene: TRBV7-3
abundance: -
j_gene: TRBJ1-2
d_gene: TRBD1
CDR3nt: TGTGCCAGCAGCCCGACAGGGCTCTATGGCTACACCTTC
CDR3aa: CASSPTGLYGYTF

v_gene: TRBV18
abundance: once
j_gene: TRBJ1-4
d_gene: TRBD1
CDR3nt: TGTGCCAGCTCACCAGACAGGGTTGAAAAACTGTTTTTT
CDR3aa: CASSPDRVEKLFF

v_gene: TRBV15
abundance: few
j_gene: TRBJ2-1
d_gene: -
CDR3nt: TGTGCCACCAGCAGGGGGGATATTGAGCAGTTCTTC
CDR3aa: CATSRGDIEQFF

v_gene: TRBV6-5
abundance: -
j_gene: TRBJ1-4
d_gene: -
CDR3nt: TGTGCCAGCAGCATCGGCGCGTCGAATGAAAAACTGTTTTTT
CDR3aa: CASSIGASNEKLFF

v_gene: TRBV5-1
abundance: few
j_gene: TRBJ1-1
d_gene: -
CDR3nt: TGCGCCAGCAGCCCGGGGACGGGAGGGACTGAAGCTTTCTTT
CDR3aa: CASSPGTGGTEAFF

v_gene: TRBV11-1
abundance: -
j_gene: TRBJ1-1
d_gene: -
CDR3nt: TGTGCCAGCAGCCTGGGGGGGGGCAACACTGAAGCTTTCTTT
CDR3aa: CASSLGGGNTEAFF

v_gene: TRBV29-1
abundance: -
j_gene: TRBJ1-1
d_gene: TRBD1
CDR3nt: TGCAGCGTTCAGGGGGCTAGCGGCACTGAAGCTTTCTTT
CDR3aa: CSVQGASGTEAFF

v_gene: TRBV12-3/TRBV12-4
abundance: -
j_gene: TRBJ1-2
d_gene: -
CDR3nt: TGTGCCAGCACCCAAACCAGCGCGGGCTACACCTTC
CDR3aa: CASTQTSAGYTF

v_gene: TRBV27
abundance: -
j_gene: TRBJ2-7
d_gene: TRBD1
CDR3nt: TGTGCCAGCAGTTTTCTGAGACAGGGAAGTTACGAGCAGTACTTC
CDR3aa: CASSFLRQGSYEQYF

v_gene: TRBV6-5
abundance: once
j_gene: TRBJ2-7
d_gene: -
CDR3nt: TGTGCCAGCAGGGGGACGGGGAGCTCCTACGAGCAGTACTTC
CDR3aa: CASRGTGSSYEQYF

v_gene: TRBV5-4
abundance: -
j_gene: TRBJ1-2
d_gene: -
CDR3nt: TGTGCCAGCAGCTCACAGGACGGGAACTATGGCTACACCTTC
CDR3aa: CASSSQDGNYGYTF

v_gene: TRBV3-1/TRBV3-2
abundance: -
j_gene: TRBJ1-3
d_gene: -
CDR3nt: TGTGCCAGCAGCCAAGATTGGAGCCGATCTGGAAACACCATATATTTT
CDR3aa: CASSQDWSRSGNTIYF

v_gene: TRBV5-6
abundance: few
j_gene: TRBJ2-2
d_gene: TRBD1
CDR3nt: TGTGCCAGCAGCTCAGCTGACGGACAGGACACCGGGGAGCTGTTTTTT
CDR3aa: CASSSADGQDTGELFF

v_gene: TRBV19
abundance: -
j_gene: TRBJ2-3
d_gene: -
CDR3nt: TGTGCCAGTAGCGAGGGGGATACGCAGTATTTT
CDR3aa: CASSEGDTQYF